A single sample is the source of the 24 T cell receptor beta chains below, sequenced in a study of blood T cell repertoires in COVID-19. Profiled with immunoSEQ multiplex PCR; TCRdb holds only in-frame clones, not every one. Here the sample spans some 70,000 clones, around 89% being singletons. Material: peripheral blood. The origin of the receptors is a man in his fifties or sixties with acute or convalescent COVID-19.

V and J are TRBV14 and TRBJ2-7, with 7 bases matching TRBD1. The CDR3 contains 14 residues. Germline V gene data show CDR1 as SGHDN and CDR2 as FVKESK. Trimming cost V 2 bases and J 2 bases; bases outside gene matches: 3. CDR3 in DNA: TGTGCCAGCAGCCAATATGGGACAGCCTACGAGCAGTACTTC. It encodes CASSQYGTAYEQYF. The full variable domain, with the rest looked up from reference TRBV14 and TRBJ2-7, is EAGVTQFPSHSVIEKGQTVTLRCDPISGHDNLYWYRRVMGKEIKFLLHFVKESKQDESGMPNNRFLAERTGGTYSTLKVQPAELEDSGVYFCASSQYGTAYEQYFGPGTRLTVT.

The chain is built from TRBV5-6 and TRBJ1-2; a possible D gene is TRBD1 (5 bases). This CDR3 is built from 16 residues. Germline V lookup: CDR1 SGHDT, CDR2 YYEEEE. V lost 2 bases to trimming and J lost 4 bases, with 18 bases between them. The CDR3 spells CASSLTTGAPTYGYTF. In DNA form, the CDR3 reads TGTGCCAGCAGCTTAACTACAGGAGCACCAACCTATGGCTACACCTTC. Variable domain in full (rest from reference TRBV5-6 and TRBJ1-2): DAGVTQSPTHLIKTRGQQVTLRCSPKSGHDTVSWYQQALGQGPQFIFQYYEEEERQRGNFPDRFSGHQFPNYSSELNVNALLLGDSALYLCASSLTTGAPTYGYTFGSGTRLTVV.

This clone has only one observation. CDR3 sequence reads: CASSLMSGQGEKLFF. In DNA, the CDR3 is TGTGCCAGCAGCTTAATGTCTGGTCAGGGCGAAAAACTGTTTTTT. The V gene is TRBV5-6, the J gene TRBJ1-4; D may be TRBD1 (5 bases). The V gene lost 2 bases and the J gene lost 8 bases, with 16 bases spanning the gap. There are 15 residues in the CDR3. Looked up from germline, CDR1 is SGHDT and CDR2 is YYEEEE.

The chain joins TRBV6-5 to TRBJ2-3; perhaps TRBD1 as D (8 bases). Germline values: CDR1 MNHEY, CDR2 SVGAGI. The germline V and J ends were trimmed by 7 bases and 4 bases, with 18 bases remaining between them. CDR3 size: 15 residues. The CDR3 DNA follows: TGTGCCAGCAAAACTACAGGGGGGGTCCCAGATACGCAGTATTTT. Protein sequence: CASKTTGGVPDTQYF.

The chain carries TRBV7-9 and TRBJ2-1; TRBD2 matches 13 bases. J gave up 9 bases and V 4 bases, and 12 bases lay outside the gene matches. Germline V lookup: CDR1 SEHNR, CDR2 FQNEAQ (reference sequence). The CDR3 contains 17 residues. This CDR3 reads CASSWTLAGGLRGEQFF. The CDR3 DNA is TGTGCCAGCAGCTGGACACTAGCGGGAGGGCTTCGCGGTGAGCAGTTCTTC.

The chain uses TRBV7-2 and TRBJ1-1; the match to TRBD1 covers 7 bases. The CDR3 loop spans 13 amino acids. Germline V gene sequence: CDR1 SGHTA, CDR2 FQGNSA. J was trimmed by 3 bases and V by 6 bases; bases with no gene match: 4. The CDR3 nucleotides read TGTGCCAGCAGTCCCCAGGGGGACACTGAAGCTTTCTTT. Translation gives CASSPQGDTEAFF.

The V and J genes are TRBV19 and TRBJ1-5; TRBD1 might be the D (6 bases). Germline CDR1 and CDR2: LNHDA and SQIVND (reference sequence). This CDR3 contains 13 residues. V lost 6 bases and J 5 bases, leaving 11 bases between the germline ends. Here the CDR3 reads CASRRTVHQPQHF. In DNA form, the CDR3 reads TGTGCCAGTAGACGGACAGTGCATCAGCCCCAGCATTTT.

The V call is TRBV13, the J call TRBJ2-6; 11 bases are a match to TRBD1. The V gene's germline CDR1 is PRHDT and CDR2 FYEKMQ (reference sequence). Trimming at V came to 1 base and at J to 0 bases, leaving 5 bases not matched to a gene. There are 19 residues in the CDR3. The CDR3 coding sequence is TGTGCCAGCAGCTTAGAAGGGGACAGGGGGGACTCTGGGGCCAACGTCCTGACTTTC. It codes for CASSLEGDRGDSGANVLTF.

This clone occurred once. V usage is TRBV19 and J usage is TRBJ1-6; D is unclear. From germline, CDR1 is LNHDA and CDR2 SQIVND (reference sequence). V gave up 8 bases and J gave up 6 bases, with 14 bases separating them. CDR3 length equals 14 residues. This CDR3 is CASREVGLNSPLHF. DNA for the CDR3: TGTGCCAGTCGGGAGGTGGGCCTTAATTCACCCCTCCACTTT.

V usage is TRBV27 and J usage is TRBJ2-3; 9 bases line up with TRBD2. V was pared by 2 bases and J by 4 bases, with 4 bases of the junction left unmatched. CDR3 length: 15 residues. Germline V CDR1 and CDR2: MNHEY, SMNVEV (reference sequence). CDR3 region: CASSLGGRAPDTQYF. Here the CDR3 DNA reads TGTGCCAGCAGTTTAGGCGGGAGGGCCCCAGATACGCAGTATTTT.

This clone was found a few times. The rearrangement uses TRBV20-1 and TRBJ1-1; D gene ambiguous. Germline V lookup: CDR1 DFQATT, CDR2 SNEGSKA (reference sequence). V dropped 5 bases and J dropped 0 bases, with 4 bases sitting between them. The length of the CDR3 is 11 residues. CDR3 loop: CSALMNTEAFF. Written as DNA, the CDR3 is TGCAGTGCTCTAATGAACACTGAAGCTTTCTTT.

V gene TRBV3-1 (or the pseudogene TRBV3-2) combines with J gene TRBJ2-2; 10 positions match TRBD2. The V gene's germline CDR1 is LGHDT and CDR2 YNNKEL (reference sequence). The CDR3 has 19 amino acids. The V and J ends lost 2 bases and 4 bases, in that order; junction bases with no gene match: 13. CDR3 loop: CASSQKASGLAAVTGELFF. In nucleotides, the CDR3 is TGTGCCAGCAGCCAAAAGGCGTCCGGACTAGCGGCAGTCACCGGGGAGCTGTTTTTT.

This clone turned up a few times. V is TRBV28 and J is TRBJ2-7; 10 positions agree with TRBD1. V shed 3 bases and J 3 bases; nucleotides not matched to a gene: 5. Germline CDR1 and CDR2: MDHEN and SYDVKM. The CDR3 is 15 residues long. The CDR3 here is CASSFPGTGVYEQYF. The DNA of the CDR3 is TGTGCCAGCAGTTTTCCCGGGACAGGGGTCTACGAGCAGTACTTC.

The chain carries TRBV2 and TRBJ1-2; TRBD1 aligns across 7 bases. CDR1 is SNHLY and CDR2 is FYNNEI in the germline V gene. The CDR3 length is 14 residues. V shed 3 bases, J shed 5 bases, and the junction held 6 bases outside the gene matches. The CDR3 here is CASSDLGQPYGYTF. The CDR3 bases are TGTGCCAGCAGTGATTTGGGACAGCCTTATGGCTACACCTTC.

The chain is built from TRBV7-9 and TRBJ2-1; 8 nucleotides match TRBD2. V shed 2 bases, J shed 2 bases, and the junction held 2 bases outside the gene matches. CDR3 length: 15 residues. Germline CDR1 and CDR2: SEHNR and FQNEAQ (reference sequence). As DNA, the CDR3 is TGTGCCAGCAGCTTAAGGGGACTAGCCTACAATGAGCAGTTCTTC. It translates to CASSLRGLAYNEQFF.

The J gene is TRBJ2-5, the V gene TRBV19, with a weak D call TRBD2 (5 bases). Germline CDR1 and CDR2: LNHDA and SQIVND (reference sequence). The CDR3 covers 16 residues. V lost 7 bases and J 5 bases, leaving 23 bases between the germline ends. The CDR3 region is CASTPSQARGRETQYF. The CDR3 DNA follows: TGTGCCAGTACCCCAAGCCAGGCACGCGGGCGGGAGACCCAGTACTTC. The full variable domain, rest sourced from reference TRBV19 and TRBJ2-5, is DGGITQSPKYLFRKEGQNVTLSCEQNLNHDAMYWYRQDPGQGLRLIYYSQIVNDFQKGDIAEGYSVSREKKESFPLTVTSAQKNPTAFYLCASTPSQARGRETQYFGPGTRLLVL.

The chain links TRBV15 to TRBJ2-1; 9 positions agree with TRBD2. Germline V gives CDR1 LNHNV, CDR2 YYDKDF (reference sequence). J lost 6 bases, V lost 0 bases, and 6 bases had no gene match. The CDR3 is 16 amino acids. The CDR3 region is CATSRERVAGANEQFF. In nucleotides, the CDR3 is TGTGCCACCAGCAGAGAACGAGTAGCGGGAGCCAATGAGCAGTTCTTC.

The chain has TRBV27 and TRBJ2-7; maybe TRBD2 (6 bases). With 6 bases removed from V and 3 bases from J, the gap between germline ends came to 27 bases. The CDR3 covers 18 residues. Germline V gives CDR1 MNHEY, CDR2 SMNVEV (reference sequence). DNA of the CDR3: TGTGCCAGCAGCCTAGGGTCCGTCGGGAGCTCGTTTGGCTACGAGCAGTACGTC. Translation: CASSLGSVGSSFGYEQYV.

This clone was detected a few times. The chain links TRBV3-1 (or the pseudogene TRBV3-2) to TRBJ2-7; D is unresolved. Germline loops: CDR1 LGHDT, CDR2 YNNKEL (reference sequence). Trimming stripped 1 base from V and 6 bases from J, with 10 bases between. The CDR3 runs to 13 residues. CDR3: CASSQGRVGEQYV. CDR3 nucleotides: TGTGCCAGCAGCCAAGGCCGGGTTGGCGAGCAGTACGTC.

V usage is TRBV6-5 and J usage is TRBJ1-6; 10 bases map to TRBD1. The V gene's germline CDR1 is MNHEY and CDR2 SVGAGI. Trimming took 6 bases from V and 10 from J; bases not matched to a gene: 6. The CDR3 contains 14 residues. This chain's CDR3 is CASSHDRGRSPLHF. As DNA, the CDR3 is TGTGCCAGCAGCCACGACAGGGGGCGATCACCCCTCCACTTT.

The J gene is TRBJ2-1, the V gene TRBV5-1, with 10 positions matching TRBD1. The CDR3 runs to 15 residues. V gave up 3 bases and J gave up 4 bases; unmatched junction bases: 4. Per germline, CDR1 SGHRS and CDR2 YFSETQ. Here the CDR3 reads CASSSGTGEYNEQFF. In nucleotides, the CDR3 is TGCGCCAGCAGCTCCGGGACAGGGGAATACAATGAGCAGTTCTTC.

The gene calls are TRBV20-1 and TRBJ1-6, with TRBD1 identical over 7 bases. The CDR3 loop spans 14 amino acids. CDR1 and CDR2 (germline): DFQATT, SNEGSKA (reference sequence). J lost 6 bases, V lost 3 bases, and 5 bases had no gene match. CDR3 in DNA: TGCAGTGCTAGTGACAGGGCGGTTAATTCACCCCTCCACTTT. This encodes CSASDRAVNSPLHF.

The chain employs TRBV7-6 and TRBJ1-1; maybe TRBD1 (5 bases). Per the germline V gene, CDR1 is SGHVS and CDR2 is FNYEAQ. V lost 1 base, J lost 5 bases, and 14 bases lay in between. CDR3 size: 15 residues. The CDR3 nucleotides read TGTGCCAGCAGCTTAGAGGCAGGGAAAGGGACTGAAGCTTTCTTT. Its protein product is CASSLEAGKGTEAFF.

V and J are TRBV6-5 and TRBJ1-6, with D maybe TRBD1 (6 bases). Germline-derived CDR1 and CDR2 are MNHEY and SVGAGI. The CDR3 consists of 15 residues. The V gene lost 2 bases and the J gene lost 6 bases, with 11 bases spanning the gap. CDR3: CASSYKTGRNSPLHF. The CDR3 DNA reads as TGTGCCAGCAGTTACAAAACAGGGCGTAATTCACCCCTCCACTTT.